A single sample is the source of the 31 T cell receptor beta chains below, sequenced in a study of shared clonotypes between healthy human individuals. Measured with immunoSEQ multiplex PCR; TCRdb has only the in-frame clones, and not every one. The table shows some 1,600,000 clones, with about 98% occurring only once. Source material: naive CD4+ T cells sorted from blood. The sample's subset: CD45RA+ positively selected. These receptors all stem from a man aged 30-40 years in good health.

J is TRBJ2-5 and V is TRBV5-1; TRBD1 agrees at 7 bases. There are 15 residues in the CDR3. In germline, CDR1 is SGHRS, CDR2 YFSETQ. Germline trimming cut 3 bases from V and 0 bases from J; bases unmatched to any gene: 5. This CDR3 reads CASSSGQSYQETQYF. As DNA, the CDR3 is TGCGCCAGCAGCTCGGGACAGAGCTACCAAGAGACCCAGTACTTC.

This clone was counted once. CDR3 sequence (DNA): TGCGCCAGCAGCTTGAACCCACAGACTGAAGCTTTCTTT. It is translated as CASSLNPQTEAFF. The chain employs TRBV5-1 and TRBJ1-1; D not resolved. Germline CDR1 SGHRS, CDR2 YFSETQ. V gave up 1 base and J gave up 5 bases, with 9 bases separating them. This CDR3 has 13 amino acids.

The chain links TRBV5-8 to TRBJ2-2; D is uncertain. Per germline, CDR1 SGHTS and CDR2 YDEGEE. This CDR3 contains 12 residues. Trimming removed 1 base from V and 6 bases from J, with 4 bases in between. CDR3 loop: CASSLFAGELFF. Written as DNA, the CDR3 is TGTGCCAGCAGCTTGTTCGCCGGGGAGCTGTTTTTT.

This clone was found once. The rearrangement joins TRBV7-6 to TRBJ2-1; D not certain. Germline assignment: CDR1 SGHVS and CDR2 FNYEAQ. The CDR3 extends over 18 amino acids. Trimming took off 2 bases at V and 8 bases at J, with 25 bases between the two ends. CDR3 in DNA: TGTGCCAGCAGCTTACGCCTAGGTAGAATGTCCCCTGGGGATGAGCAGTTCTTC. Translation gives CASSLRLGRMSPGDEQFF.

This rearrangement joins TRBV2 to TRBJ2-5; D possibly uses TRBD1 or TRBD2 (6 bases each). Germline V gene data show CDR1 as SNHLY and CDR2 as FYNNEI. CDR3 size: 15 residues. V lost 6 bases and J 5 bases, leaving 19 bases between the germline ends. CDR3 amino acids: CASRGIRGRGETQYF. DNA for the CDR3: TGTGCCAGCAGGGGGATCCGGGGGCGCGGGGAGACCCAGTACTTC. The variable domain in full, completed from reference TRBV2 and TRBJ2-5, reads EPEVTQTPSHQVTQMGQEVILRCVPISNHLYFYWYRQILGQKVEFLVSFYNNEISEKSEIFDDQFSVERPDGSNFTLKIRSTKLEDSAMYFCASRGIRGRGETQYFGPGTRLLVL.

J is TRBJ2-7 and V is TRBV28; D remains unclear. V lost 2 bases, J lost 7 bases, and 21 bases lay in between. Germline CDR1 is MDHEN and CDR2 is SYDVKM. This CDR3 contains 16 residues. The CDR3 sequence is CASSLPANWAIREQYF. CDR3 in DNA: TGTGCCAGCAGTTTACCGGCAAATTGGGCAATAAGGGAGCAGTACTTC.

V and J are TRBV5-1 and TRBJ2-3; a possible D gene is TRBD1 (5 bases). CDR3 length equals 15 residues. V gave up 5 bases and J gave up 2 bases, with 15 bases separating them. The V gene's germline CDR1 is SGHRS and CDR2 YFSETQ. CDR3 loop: CASRVWGQSTDTQYF. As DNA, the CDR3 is TGCGCCAGCAGGGTTTGGGGCCAGTCCACAGATACGCAGTATTTT.

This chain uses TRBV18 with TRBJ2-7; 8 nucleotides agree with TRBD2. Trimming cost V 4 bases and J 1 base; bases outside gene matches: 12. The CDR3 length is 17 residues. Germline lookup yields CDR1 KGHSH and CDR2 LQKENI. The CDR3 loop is CASSRVSGTSLSYEQYF. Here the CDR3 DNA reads TGTGCCAGCTCACGGGTCAGCGGGACTAGTCTTTCCTACGAGCAGTACTTC.

The DNA of the CDR3 is TGTGCCAGCTCACTTAGCGGGAGAGTCTACAATGAGCAGTTCTTC. Translating it yields CASSLSGRVYNEQFF. The V gene is TRBV18, the J gene TRBJ2-1; 9 bases agree with TRBD2. The CDR3 loop spans 15 amino acids. V lost 4 bases and J lost 3; bases outside the gene matches: 4. CDR1 and CDR2 from the germline V gene are KGHSH and LQKENI.

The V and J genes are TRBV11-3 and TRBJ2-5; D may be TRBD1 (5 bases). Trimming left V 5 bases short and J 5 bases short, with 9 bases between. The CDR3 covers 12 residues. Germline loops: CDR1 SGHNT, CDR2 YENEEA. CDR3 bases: TGTGCCAGCAGCAGGGGTAGTGAGACCCAGTACTTC. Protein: CASSRGSETQYF.

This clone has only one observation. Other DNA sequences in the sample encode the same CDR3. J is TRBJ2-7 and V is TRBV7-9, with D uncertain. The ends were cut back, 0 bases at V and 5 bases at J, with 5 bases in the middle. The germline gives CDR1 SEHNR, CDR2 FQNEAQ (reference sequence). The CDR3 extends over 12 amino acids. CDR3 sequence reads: CASSLAEDEQYF. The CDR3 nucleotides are TGTGCCAGCAGCTTAGCTGAGGACGAGCAGTACTTC.

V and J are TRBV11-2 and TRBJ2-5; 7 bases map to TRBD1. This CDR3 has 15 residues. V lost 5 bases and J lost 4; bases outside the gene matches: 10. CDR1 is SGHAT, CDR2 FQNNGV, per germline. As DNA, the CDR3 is TGTGCCAGCAGCCCGACAGGGTCAAGGGCAGAGACCCAGTACTTC. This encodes CASSPTGSRAETQYF.

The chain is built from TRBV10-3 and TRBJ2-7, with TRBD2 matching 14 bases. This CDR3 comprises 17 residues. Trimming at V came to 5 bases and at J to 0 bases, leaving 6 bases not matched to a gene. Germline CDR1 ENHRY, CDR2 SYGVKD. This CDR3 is CAISPGTSGSSSYEQYF. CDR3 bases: TGTGCCATCAGTCCCGGGACTAGCGGGAGTAGCTCCTACGAGCAGTACTTC.

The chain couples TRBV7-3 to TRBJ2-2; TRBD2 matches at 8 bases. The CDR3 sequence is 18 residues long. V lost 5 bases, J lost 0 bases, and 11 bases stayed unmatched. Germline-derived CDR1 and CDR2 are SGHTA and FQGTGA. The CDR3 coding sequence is TGTGCCAGCAGCGTGGGAGCGGGAGTTTCCGCGAACACCGGGGAGCTGTTTTTT. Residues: CASSVGAGVSANTGELFF.

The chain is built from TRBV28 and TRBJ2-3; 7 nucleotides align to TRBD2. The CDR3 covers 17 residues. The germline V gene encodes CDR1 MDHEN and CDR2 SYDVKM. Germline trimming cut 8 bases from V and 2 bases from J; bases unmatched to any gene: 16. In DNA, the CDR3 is TGTGCCAGCTCCTTGGCTAGCGGAGCGCTAATCACAGATACGCAGTATTTT. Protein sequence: CASSLASGALITDTQYF.

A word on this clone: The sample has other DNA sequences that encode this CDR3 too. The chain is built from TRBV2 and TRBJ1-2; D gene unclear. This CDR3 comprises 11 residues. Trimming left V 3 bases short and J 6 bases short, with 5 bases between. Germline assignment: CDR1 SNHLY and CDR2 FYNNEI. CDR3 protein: CASSDRNGYTF. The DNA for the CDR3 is TGTGCCAGCAGTGATCGTAATGGCTACACCTTC.

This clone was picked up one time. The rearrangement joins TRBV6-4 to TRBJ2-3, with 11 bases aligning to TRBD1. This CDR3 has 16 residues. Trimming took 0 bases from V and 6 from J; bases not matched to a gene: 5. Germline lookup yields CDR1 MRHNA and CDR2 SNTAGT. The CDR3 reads CASSDSGTGGRDTQYF. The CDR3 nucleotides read TGTGCCAGCAGTGACTCCGGGACAGGGGGTCGGGATACGCAGTATTTT.

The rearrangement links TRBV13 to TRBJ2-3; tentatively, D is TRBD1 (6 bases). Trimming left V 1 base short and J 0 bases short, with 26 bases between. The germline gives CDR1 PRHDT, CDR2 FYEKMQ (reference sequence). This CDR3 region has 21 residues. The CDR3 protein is CASSLVSRGTRNSTSTDTQYF. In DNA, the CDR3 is TGTGCCAGCAGCTTAGTTTCCAGGGGAACAAGAAATTCAACTAGCACAGATACGCAGTATTTT.

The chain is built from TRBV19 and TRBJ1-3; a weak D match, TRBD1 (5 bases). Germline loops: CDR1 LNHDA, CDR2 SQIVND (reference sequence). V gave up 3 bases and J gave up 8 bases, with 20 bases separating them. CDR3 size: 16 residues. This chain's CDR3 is CASSIIRTRPWDTIYF. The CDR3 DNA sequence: TGTGCCAGTAGTATTATCAGGACACGCCCGTGGGACACCATATATTTT.

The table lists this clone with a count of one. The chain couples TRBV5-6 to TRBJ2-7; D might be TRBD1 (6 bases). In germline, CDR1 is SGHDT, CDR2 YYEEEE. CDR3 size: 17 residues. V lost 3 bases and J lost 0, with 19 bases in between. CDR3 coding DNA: TGTGCCAGCAGCTCCCCCCCCCGGGACATCTACTCCTACGAGCAGTACTTC. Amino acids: CASSSPPRDIYSYEQYF. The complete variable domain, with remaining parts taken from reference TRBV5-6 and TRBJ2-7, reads DAGVTQSPTHLIKTRGQQVTLRCSPKSGHDTVSWYQQALGQGPQFIFQYYEEEERQRGNFPDRFSGHQFPNYSSELNVNALLLGDSALYLCASSSPPRDIYSYEQYFGPGTRLTVT.

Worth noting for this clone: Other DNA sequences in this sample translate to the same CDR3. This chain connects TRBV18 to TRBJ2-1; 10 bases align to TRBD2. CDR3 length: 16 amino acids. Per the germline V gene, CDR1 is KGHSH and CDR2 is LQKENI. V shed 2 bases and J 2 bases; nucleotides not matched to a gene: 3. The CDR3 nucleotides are TGTGCCAGCTCACCAGGTCTAGCGGGGGCCTACAATGAGCAGTTCTTC. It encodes CASSPGLAGAYNEQFF.

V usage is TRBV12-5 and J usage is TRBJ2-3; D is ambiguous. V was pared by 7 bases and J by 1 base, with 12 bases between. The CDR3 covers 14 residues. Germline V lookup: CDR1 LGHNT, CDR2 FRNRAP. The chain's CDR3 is CASAPALGTDTQYF. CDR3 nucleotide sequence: TGTGCTAGTGCTCCGGCATTGGGCACAGATACGCAGTATTTT.

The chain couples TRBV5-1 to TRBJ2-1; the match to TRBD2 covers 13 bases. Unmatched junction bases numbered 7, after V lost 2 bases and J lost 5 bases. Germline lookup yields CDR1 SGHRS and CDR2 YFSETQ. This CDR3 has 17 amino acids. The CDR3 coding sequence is TGCGCCAGCAGCTTACCAACGACTAGCGGGGGGAACAATGAGCAGTTCTTC. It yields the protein CASSLPTTSGGNNEQFF.

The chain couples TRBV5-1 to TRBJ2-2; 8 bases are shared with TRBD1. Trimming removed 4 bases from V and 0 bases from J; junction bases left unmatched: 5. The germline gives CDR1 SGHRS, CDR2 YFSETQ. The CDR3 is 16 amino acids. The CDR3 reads CASSVQGAPNTGELFF. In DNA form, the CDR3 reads TGCGCCAGCAGCGTGCAGGGGGCCCCGAACACCGGGGAGCTGTTTTTT.

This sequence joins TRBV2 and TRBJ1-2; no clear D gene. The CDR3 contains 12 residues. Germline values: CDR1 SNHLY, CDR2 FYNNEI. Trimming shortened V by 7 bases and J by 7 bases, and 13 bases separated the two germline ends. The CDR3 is CASNMARSGYTF. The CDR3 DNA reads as TGTGCCAGCAATATGGCCCGAAGTGGCTACACCTTC.

Written as DNA, the CDR3 is TGCGCCAGCAGCTTGTACGGGGACGACAATCAGCCCCAGCATTTT. Translated: CASSLYGDDNQPQHF. This rearrangement joins TRBV5-1 to TRBJ1-5; perhaps TRBD1 as D (5 bases). V was clipped by 1 base and J by 3 bases, with 11 bases between them. Looked up from germline, CDR1 is SGHRS and CDR2 is YFSETQ. The CDR3 has 15 residues.

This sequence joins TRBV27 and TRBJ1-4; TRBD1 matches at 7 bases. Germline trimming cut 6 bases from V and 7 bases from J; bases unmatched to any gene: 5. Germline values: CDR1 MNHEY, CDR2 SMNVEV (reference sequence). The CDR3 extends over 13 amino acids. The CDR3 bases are TGTGCCAGCAGCACAGGGGAGGCTGAAAAACTGTTTTTT. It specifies CASSTGEAEKLFF.

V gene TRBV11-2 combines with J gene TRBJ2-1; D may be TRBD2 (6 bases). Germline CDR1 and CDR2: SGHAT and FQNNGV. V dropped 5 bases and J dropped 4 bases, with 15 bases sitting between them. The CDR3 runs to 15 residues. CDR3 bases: TGTGCCAGCAGCCGCTCGGCGGGGCATTACAATGAGCAGTTCTTC. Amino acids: CASSRSAGHYNEQFF.

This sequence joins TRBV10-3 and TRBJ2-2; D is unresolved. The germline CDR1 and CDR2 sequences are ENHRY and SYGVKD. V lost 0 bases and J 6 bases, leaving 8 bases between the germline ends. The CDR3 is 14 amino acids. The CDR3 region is CAISESTPAGELFF. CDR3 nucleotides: TGTGCCATCAGTGAGTCGACGCCGGCCGGGGAGCTGTTTTTT.

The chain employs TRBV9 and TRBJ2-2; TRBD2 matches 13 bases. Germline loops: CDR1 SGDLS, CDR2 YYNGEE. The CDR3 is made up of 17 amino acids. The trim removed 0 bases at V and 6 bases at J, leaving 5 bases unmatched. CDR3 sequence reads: CASSVGLAGGRAGELFF. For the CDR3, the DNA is TGTGCCAGCAGCGTAGGACTAGCGGGAGGTCGCGCCGGGGAGCTGTTTTTT.

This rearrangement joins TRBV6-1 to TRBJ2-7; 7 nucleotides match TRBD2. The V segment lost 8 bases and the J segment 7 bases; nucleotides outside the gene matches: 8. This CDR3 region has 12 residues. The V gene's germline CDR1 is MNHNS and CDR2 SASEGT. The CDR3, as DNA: TGTGCCAGCCGGAGTGGGGGGGTAGAGCAGTACTTC. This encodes CASRSGGVEQYF.